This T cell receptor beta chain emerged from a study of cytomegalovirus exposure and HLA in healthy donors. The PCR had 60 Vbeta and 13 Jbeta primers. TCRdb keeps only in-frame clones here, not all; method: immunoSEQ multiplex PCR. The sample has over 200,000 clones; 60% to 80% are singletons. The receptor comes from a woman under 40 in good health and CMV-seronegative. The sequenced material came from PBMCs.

Here the CDR3 DNA reads TGTGCCACCAGCATCCTACGGACTGGGCCCCAAGAGACCCAGTACTTC. Protein: CATSILRTGPQETQYF. V and J are TRBV15 and TRBJ2-5; D is perhaps TRBD2 (5 bases). CDR1 is LNHNV and CDR2 is YYDKDF in the germline V gene (reference sequence). CDR3 length equals 16 residues. The germline V and J ends were trimmed by 4 bases and 1 base, with 16 bases remaining between them.